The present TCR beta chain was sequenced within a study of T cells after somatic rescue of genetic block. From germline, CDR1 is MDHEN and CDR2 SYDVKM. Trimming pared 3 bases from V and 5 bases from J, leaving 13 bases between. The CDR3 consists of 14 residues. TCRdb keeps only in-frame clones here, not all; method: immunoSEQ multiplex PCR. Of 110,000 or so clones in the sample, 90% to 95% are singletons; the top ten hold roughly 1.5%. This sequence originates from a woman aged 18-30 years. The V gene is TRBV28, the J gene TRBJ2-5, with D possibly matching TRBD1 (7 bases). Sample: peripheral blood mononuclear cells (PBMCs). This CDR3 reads CASSFVRGVETQYF. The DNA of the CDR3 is TGTGCCAGCAGTTTCGTCAGGGGGGTGGAGACCCAGTACTTC.